This TCR beta chain was retrieved from a study of T cell responses to AZD1222 COVID-19 vaccine. Researchers grouped second doses given at about 4 or about 12 weeks into one pool. Study-wide results and caveats: The sample set comprised mostly white British donors with more females, and clonal diversity was possibly underestimated. Elevations in Spike-specific TCR breadth and depth followed administration of two AZD1222 doses. Regions 160-218 and 743-854 dominated among vaccine-associated CD4 TCRs spanning spike.

On this clone itself: The antigen remains undetermined.

Repertoires were generated with immunoSEQ multiplex PCR, while TCRdb's copy carries only in-frame clones and drops some. The repertoire holds approximately 140,000 clones, about nine tenths seen once, with 1.6% in the top ten. Germline assignment: CDR1 MDHEN and CDR2 SYDVKM. Unmatched junction bases numbered 14, after V lost 7 bases and J lost 5 bases. The CDR3 spans 17 residues. The sample was peripheral blood, taken 28 days after the second AZD1222 dose. This sequence joins TRBV28 and TRBJ1-2; 12 bases fit TRBD1. The sequence was collected from an adult who received the AZD1222 COVID-19 vaccine. CDR3 bases: TGTGCCAGCACCCTCTCCGGGACAGGGGGCCGTGGATATGGCTACACCTTC. It codes for CASTLSGTGGRGYGYTF.